The sample holds a few counts of the clone carrying this T cell receptor (beta chain). Germline CDR1 and CDR2: SEHNR and FQNEAQ (reference sequence). V shed 7 bases and J shed 4 bases, with 17 bases lying between them. This CDR3 has 16 residues. Isolated RNA was reverse transcribed in full, so expressed TCRB transcripts were sequenced. Sequenced by immunoSEQ multiplex PCR; TCRdb stores in-frame clones only, minus some. In the table there are 140,000 to 150,000 clones, around 9.3% of which are singletons. This entry belongs to a study of beta chain features in type 1 diabetes. Averaging about 116 mL, one heparinised blood draw was given by each donor. Populations obtained by sorting all exceeded 95% purity.

The sequence derives from a young man in good health. Sequencing was done on a sample of naive CD4+ T cells from blood. V is TRBV7-9 and J is TRBJ2-6; possibly TRBD1 for D (6 bases). This chain's CDR3 is CASISYMGAGANVLTF. Written as DNA, the CDR3 is TGTGCCAGCATCTCCTATATGGGGGCCGGGGCCAACGTCCTGACTTTC. The entire variable domain, with the rest obtained from reference TRBV7-9 and TRBJ2-6, is as follows: DTGVSQNPRHKITKRGQNVTFRCDPISEHNRLYWYRQTLGQGPEFLTYFQNEAQLEKSRLLSDRFSAERPKGSFSTLEIQRTEQGDSAMYLCASISYMGAGANVLTFGAGSRLTVL.